Presented here are 28 T cell receptor beta chains from one specimen sequenced in a study of shared clonotypes between healthy human individuals. Clones were sequenced by immunoSEQ multiplex PCR, and TCRdb holds only the in-frame ones, with some missing. The data hold approximately 940,000 clones, with 76% observed a single time. Material: memory CD4+ T cells sorted from blood. Subset in this sample: CD45RA-negative fraction. The source of these receptors is a man between 18 and 29 years old in good health.

With respect to this clone: One junction end disagrees with the germline gene, perhaps due to a read error. V usage is TRBV7-7 and J usage is TRBJ2-5; D is unresolved. Germline CDR1 reads SSHAT; CDR2 reads FNYEAQ (reference sequence). This CDR3 has 13 residues. The CDR3 reads CASSSGPLETQYF. CDR3 sequence (DNA): TGTGCTAGCAGCTCCGGGCCCTTGGAGACCCAGTACTTC.

The rearrangement uses TRBV2 and TRBJ2-3; the D gene is possibly TRBD1 (6 bases). V lost 7 bases and J lost 4, with 9 bases in between. Germline V gene lookup returns CDR1 SNHLY and CDR2 FYNNEI. The CDR3 has 12 amino acids. The CDR3 sequence: CASTKGADTQYF. CDR3 nucleotides: TGTGCCAGCACCAAGGGGGCAGATACGCAGTATTTT.

This chain links TRBV2 with TRBJ1-1; D uncertain. The length of the CDR3 is 13 residues. V lost 5 bases and J 0 bases, leaving 7 bases between the germline ends. Germline assignment: CDR1 SNHLY and CDR2 FYNNEI. The DNA for the CDR3 is TGTGCCAGCAGTCCCGGGGTGAACACTGAAGCTTTCTTT. Amino acids: CASSPGVNTEAFF.

The V call is TRBV28, the J call TRBJ2-6; 7 bases line up with TRBD1. Germline V gene lookup returns CDR1 MDHEN and CDR2 SYDVKM. J was trimmed by 2 bases and V by 4 bases; bases with no gene match: 5. The CDR3 sequence is 16 residues long. The CDR3 is CASSSDTGAGANVLTF. The DNA of the CDR3 is TGTGCCAGCAGTTCCGATACAGGGGCTGGGGCCAACGTCCTGACTTTC.

V gene TRBV7-2 combines with J gene TRBJ2-7; maybe TRBD1 (6 bases). Germline V gives CDR1 SGHTA, CDR2 FQGNSA. Trimming removed 5 bases from V and 2 bases from J, with 13 bases in between. CDR3 length: 14 residues. The CDR3 DNA sequence: TGTGCCAGCAGCCAGACACAGGGTCCCTACGAGCAGTACTTC. Amino acid sequence: CASSQTQGPYEQYF. Full variable domain (remainder filled in from reference TRBV7-2 and TRBJ2-7): GAGVSQSPSNKVTEKGKDVELRCDPISGHTALYWYRQSLGQGLEFLIYFQGNSAPDKSGLPSDRFSAERTGGSVSTLTIQRTQQEDSAVYLCASSQTQGPYEQYFGPGTRLTVT.

The genes are TRBV18 and TRBJ2-7; D may be TRBD1 or TRBD2 (6 bases each). Germline loops: CDR1 KGHSH, CDR2 LQKENI. The CDR3 spans 15 residues. V dropped 6 bases and J dropped 7 bases, with 22 bases sitting between them. The CDR3 bases are TGTGCCAGCTCTCCCGGAGGGGGATCGGCGGGTGAGCAGTACTTC. This codes for CASSPGGGSAGEQYF. The entire variable domain, with the rest obtained from reference TRBV18 and TRBJ2-7, is as follows: NAGVMQNPRHLVRRRGQEARLRCSPMKGHSHVYWYRQLPEEGLKFMVYLQKENIIDESGMPKERFSAEFPKEGPSILRIQQVVRGDSAAYFCASSPGGGSAGEQYFGPGTRLTVT.

Details on this clone: The junction does not match germline at one end; this may be a read error. The CDR3 loop reads CARSGTGDNEQFF. CDR3 in DNA: TGTGCCCGGAGTGGGACAGGGGATAATGAGCAGTTCTTC. The V call is TRBV30, the J call TRBJ2-1, with 10 positions matching TRBD1. Germline V gives CDR1 GTSNPN, CDR2 SVGIG (reference sequence). The CDR3 has 13 amino acids.

In regard to this clone: The sample carries other DNA sequences with the same CDR3. The J gene is TRBJ1-4, the V gene TRBV18, with D perhaps TRBD1 (5 bases). V lost 3 bases to trimming and J lost 3 bases, with 8 bases between them. This CDR3 region has 14 residues. CDR1 is KGHSH, CDR2 LQKENI, per germline. As DNA, the CDR3 is TGTGCCAGCTCACCGGGGACGGCTAATGAAAAACTGTTTTTT. It translates to CASSPGTANEKLFF.

V gene TRBV5-4 combines with J gene TRBJ2-3; D is unclear. The CDR3 loop spans 13 amino acids. Germline V gene sequence: CDR1 SGHNT, CDR2 YYREEE (reference sequence). Trimming removed 1 base from V and 2 bases from J, with 5 bases in between. The CDR3 DNA is TGTGCCAGCAGCTTGCCGAACACAGATACGCAGTATTTT. Its protein is CASSLPNTDTQYF.

This sequence joins TRBV4-3 and TRBJ1-1; D possibly corresponds to TRBD1 (6 bases). Germline values: CDR1 LGHNA, CDR2 YSLEER. Trimming pared 0 bases from V and 4 bases from J, leaving 15 bases between. This CDR3 comprises 16 residues. The CDR3 coding sequence is TGCGCCAGCAGCCAAGAAATCTTGGGGGCAGGCACTGAAGCTTTCTTT. Protein: CASSQEILGAGTEAFF.

The CDR3 is CASTPDRSYEQYF. The DNA for the CDR3 is TGCGCCAGCACCCCGGACAGATCCTACGAGCAGTACTTC. The rearrangement joins TRBV10-2 to TRBJ2-7, with TRBD1 as a possible D gene (6 bases). The CDR3 is 13 amino acids. Germline V gives CDR1 WSHSY, CDR2 SAAADI. Trimming removed 7 bases from V and 1 base from J, with 11 bases in between.

V and J are TRBV6-6 and TRBJ2-7; D is unclear. CDR3 length: 14 amino acids. Germline CDR1 MNHNY, CDR2 SVGAGI (reference sequence). The V end lost 7 bases, the J end lost 5 bases, and 18 bases lay between the germline ends. CDR3: CASNSGRPSDEQYF. DNA of the CDR3: TGTGCCAGCAATTCGGGCAGGCCCTCTGACGAGCAGTACTTC.

This clone has more than one count but fewer than ten. The chain joins TRBV7-3 to TRBJ2-6; D is ambiguous. The germline V and J ends were trimmed by 1 base and 0 bases, with 13 bases remaining between them. Germline V lookup: CDR1 SGHTA, CDR2 FQGTGA. The CDR3 totals 18 residues. The CDR3 nucleotides are TGTGCCAGCAGCTTAAGGGCCCTGGAGAGCTCTGGGGCCAACGTCCTGACTTTC. Amino acids: CASSLRALESSGANVLTF.

J is TRBJ1-3 and V is TRBV20-1, with D uncertain. The CDR3 runs 11 residues. Germline CDR1 is DFQATT and CDR2 is SNEGSKA (reference sequence). Trimming shortened V by 4 bases and J by 4 bases, and 5 bases separated the two germline ends. The chain's CDR3 is CSAISGNTIYF. The CDR3 DNA reads TGCAGTGCTATCTCGGGAAACACCATATATTTT.

V gene TRBV30 combines with J gene TRBJ2-6; 12 bases agree with TRBD1. Germline-derived CDR1 and CDR2 are GTSNPN and SVGIG (reference sequence). The CDR3 is 17 residues long. J was trimmed by 1 base and V by 4 bases; bases with no gene match: 5. As DNA, the CDR3 is TGTGCCTGGATGCGGGGACAGGGGGCTTCTGGGGCCAACGTCCTGACTTTC. Its protein is CAWMRGQGASGANVLTF.

This chain links TRBV6-5 with TRBJ2-1; 9 bases agree with TRBD2. Germline CDR1 MNHEY, CDR2 SVGAGI. The CDR3 loop spans 14 amino acids. The V gene end was trimmed by 6 bases and the J gene end by 6 bases; junction bases not matched to a gene: 6. CDR3 amino acids: CASSLLAGPNEQFF. The CDR3 DNA reads as TGTGCCAGCAGCTTACTAGCGGGCCCCAATGAGCAGTTCTTC.

For this clone: A far larger clone is one base from this, pointing to a likely read error. Other DNA sequences in the same sample also yield this CDR3. This chain joins TRBV5-1 and TRBJ2-7; no firm D call. Per the germline V gene, CDR1 is SGHRS and CDR2 is YFSETQ. The germline V and J ends were trimmed by 2 bases and 3 bases, with 0 bases remaining between them. The CDR3 contains 10 residues. The chain's CDR3 is CASSFYEQYF. CDR3 sequence (DNA): TGCGCCAGCAGCTTCTACGAGCAGTACTTC.

The V gene is TRBV29-1, the J gene TRBJ2-7; D call uncertain. Deletions cut 5 bases from V and 3 bases from J, with 11 bases between. Per germline, CDR1 SQVTM and CDR2 ANQGSEA. The CDR3 loop spans 12 amino acids. Here the CDR3 DNA reads TGCAGCGTTACCACGGTAGGCTACGAGCAGTACTTC. This encodes CSVTTVGYEQYF.

With regard to this clone: Other nucleotide sequences from this sample produce the same CDR3. This chain joins TRBV5-1 and TRBJ2-3; weak D call: TRBD1 (6 bases). The CDR3 length is 14 residues. Trimming took 2 bases from V and 1 from J, leaving 8 bases between them. The V gene's germline CDR1 is SGHRS and CDR2 YFSETQ. The CDR3, as DNA: TGCGCCAGCAGCTTACAGGGAGGCACAGATACGCAGTATTTT. Protein: CASSLQGGTDTQYF.

The chain employs TRBV5-4 and TRBJ2-1; D call uncertain. V was clipped by 1 base and J by 9 bases, with 11 bases between them. CDR1 is SGHNT, CDR2 YYREEE, per germline (reference sequence). The CDR3 has 13 amino acids. The CDR3 coding sequence is TGTGCCAGCAGCTTGAGTATGGTTGGTGAGCAGTTCTTC. Protein product: CASSLSMVGEQFF.

The chain links TRBV18 to TRBJ1-1, with D possibly being TRBD1 (5 bases). CDR3 size: 15 residues. The germline V gene encodes CDR1 KGHSH and CDR2 LQKENI. Trimming shortened V by 4 bases and J by 3 bases, and 15 bases separated the two germline ends. CDR3 nucleotides: TGTGCCAGCTCACAACGACAGAATGAGTACACTGAAGCTTTCTTT. Its protein product is CASSQRQNEYTEAFF.

The chain combines TRBV2 with TRBJ2-1; no firm D call. The CDR3 covers 10 residues. Per the germline V gene, CDR1 is SNHLY and CDR2 is FYNNEI. Trimming pared 5 bases from V and 9 bases from J, leaving 5 bases between. CDR3 in amino acids: CASSKGEQFF. DNA of the CDR3: TGTGCCAGCAGTAAGGGTGAGCAGTTCTTC.

The J gene is TRBJ2-4, the V gene TRBV15, with D perhaps TRBD2 (7 bases). This CDR3 comprises 15 residues. V lost 5 bases and J 7 bases, leaving 18 bases between the germline ends. CDR1 and CDR2 (germline): LNHNV, YYDKDF (reference sequence). The CDR3 region has the DNA TGTGCCACCAGCCCCAGGAGGGGGGGTCTTAACATTCAGTACTTC. It codes for CATSPRRGGLNIQYF.

The V call is TRBV27, the J call TRBJ2-7; 9 bases are shared with TRBD2. This CDR3 comprises 15 residues. The J segment lost 3 bases and the V segment lost 2 bases, leaving 5 bases of the junction unmatched. Germline loops: CDR1 MNHEY, CDR2 SMNVEV (reference sequence). CDR3 DNA sequence: TGTGCCAGCAGTTTAAAACTAGCGGGTGGCTACGAGCAGTACTTC. This translates into CASSLKLAGGYEQYF.

The chain carries TRBV15 and TRBJ1-1; no firm D call. Germline assignment: CDR1 LNHNV and CDR2 YYDKDF (reference sequence). This CDR3 comprises 12 residues. V gave up 0 bases and J gave up 10 bases, with 9 bases separating them. The CDR3 protein is CATSRDFGRAFF. CDR3 sequence (DNA): TGTGCCACCAGCAGAGATTTCGGACGAGCTTTCTTT.

This chain connects TRBV10-3 to TRBJ2-7, with 7 bases fitting TRBD1. CDR3 length: 14 residues. J lost 2 bases, V lost 3 bases, and 4 bases had no gene match. Germline V gene lookup returns CDR1 ENHRY and CDR2 SYGVKD. CDR3 nucleotides: TGTGCCATCAGTGACAGACAGGGACCCTACGAGCAGTACTTC. This translates into CAISDRQGPYEQYF.

The J gene is TRBJ1-2, the V gene TRBV2, with TRBD1 as a possible D gene (6 bases). The CDR3 has 14 residues. Trimming removed 5 bases at V and 1 base at J, with 11 bases between. The germline V gene has CDR1 SNHLY and CDR2 FYNNEI. CDR3 sequence: CASSRDRSNYGYTF. CDR3 nucleotide sequence: TGTGCCAGCAGTAGAGACAGGAGTAACTATGGCTACACCTTC.

The rearrangement joins TRBV10-3 to TRBJ2-6, with D possibly matching TRBD2 (6 bases). Germline lookup yields CDR1 ENHRY and CDR2 SYGVKD. V was trimmed by 0 bases and J by 3 bases, leaving 9 bases between them. The CDR3 has 16 amino acids. Written as DNA, the CDR3 is TGTGCCATCAGTGAGTCTCGGGGAGGTGGGGCCAACGTCCTGACTTTC. Translating it yields CAISESRGGGANVLTF.